The present TCR beta chain was sequenced within a study of immune characterization of retroperitoneal liposarcoma. MiXCR, applied by TCRdb to the PCR reads, yields one record per CDR3 protein. Among thousands of distinct CDR3 sequences, 40% to 55% were seen once, and the ten largest hold about 53%. Germline CDR1 MNHNS, CDR2 SASEGT. Trimming pared 7 bases from V and 3 bases from J, leaving 14 bases between. The CDR3 covers 14 residues. The rearrangement joins TRBV6-1 to TRBJ2-3, with D perhaps being TRBD1 or TRBD2 (6 bases each). The specimen sequenced was tumor tissue. This TCR derives from a female donor with retroperitoneal liposarcoma. The CDR3 spells CASTNRGQTDTQYF. The CDR3, as DNA: TGTGCCAGCACCAACCGGGGGCAAACAGATACGCAGTATTTT.